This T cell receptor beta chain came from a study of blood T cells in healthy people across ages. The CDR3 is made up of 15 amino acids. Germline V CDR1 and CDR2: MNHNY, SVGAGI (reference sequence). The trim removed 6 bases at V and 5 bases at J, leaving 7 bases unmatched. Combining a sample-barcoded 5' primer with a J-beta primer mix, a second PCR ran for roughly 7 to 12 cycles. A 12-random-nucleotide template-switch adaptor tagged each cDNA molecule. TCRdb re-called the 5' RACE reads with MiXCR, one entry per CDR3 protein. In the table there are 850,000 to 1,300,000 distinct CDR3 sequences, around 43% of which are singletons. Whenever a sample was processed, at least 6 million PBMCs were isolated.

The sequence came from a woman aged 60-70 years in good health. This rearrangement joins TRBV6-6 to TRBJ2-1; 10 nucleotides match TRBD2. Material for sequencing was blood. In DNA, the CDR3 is TGTGCCAGCAGGAGTAGCGGGAGGTATAACAATGAGCAGTTCTTC. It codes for CASRSSGRYNNEQFF.